This T cell receptor beta chain was documented in a study of T cells in Graves' hyperthyroidism and ophthalmopathy. This clonotype is labeled as medium-sized. Trimming shortened V by 8 bases and J by 6 bases, and 8 bases separated the two germline ends. The CDR3 has 10 residues. CDR1 and CDR2 (germline): SNHLY, FYNNEI. Amplified TCR beta CDR3 regions came from RNA transcripts. A set of HTBI primers served as the primers for a first-round RT-PCR of the TCR CDR3. MiXCR, run by TCRdb on the multiplex PCR reads, gives a single entry per CDR3 protein. The sample comprises 20,000 to 30,000 distinct CDR3 sequences, under 55% of which are singletons, and less than 30% rests with the top ten. Researchers barred patients who had uncontrolled infection, other autoimmune disease, pregnancy or lactation.

This sequence was found in a woman aged 40 to 50 with Graves' hyperthyroidism that later progressed to Graves' ophthalmopathy. V is TRBV2 and J is TRBJ2-7, with a weak D call TRBD2 (6 bases). Sequenced: blood. The CDR3 sequence: CASGGAEQYF. CDR3 coding DNA: TGTGCCAGCGGCGGGGCCGAGCAGTACTTC.